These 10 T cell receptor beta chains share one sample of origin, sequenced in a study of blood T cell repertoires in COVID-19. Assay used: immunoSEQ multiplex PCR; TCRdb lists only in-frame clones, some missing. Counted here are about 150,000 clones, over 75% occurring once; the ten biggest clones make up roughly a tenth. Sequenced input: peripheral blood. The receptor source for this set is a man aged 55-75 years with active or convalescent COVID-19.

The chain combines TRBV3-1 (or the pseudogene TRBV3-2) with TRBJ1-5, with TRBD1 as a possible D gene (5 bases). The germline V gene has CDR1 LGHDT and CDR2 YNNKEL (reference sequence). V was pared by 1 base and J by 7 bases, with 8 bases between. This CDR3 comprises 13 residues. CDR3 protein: CASSQVGGQPQHF. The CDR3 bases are TGTGCCAGCAGCCAAGTGGGGGGACAGCCCCAGCATTTT.

CDR3: CASSRQDNTEAFF. In DNA form, the CDR3 reads TGTGCCAGCAGCAGACAGGATAACACTGAAGCTTTCTTT. The genes are TRBV6-5 and TRBJ1-1, with D possibly TRBD1 on 6 matching bases. CDR1 and CDR2 (germline): MNHEY, SVGAGI. The CDR3 length is 13 residues. V lost 6 bases and J lost 2, with 10 bases in between.

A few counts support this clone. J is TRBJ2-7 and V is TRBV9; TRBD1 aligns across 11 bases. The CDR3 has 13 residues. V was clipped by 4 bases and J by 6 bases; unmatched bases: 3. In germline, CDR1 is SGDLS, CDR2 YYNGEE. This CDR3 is CASSPGTGGEQYF. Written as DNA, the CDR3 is TGTGCCAGCAGCCCCGGGACAGGGGGCGAGCAGTACTTC.

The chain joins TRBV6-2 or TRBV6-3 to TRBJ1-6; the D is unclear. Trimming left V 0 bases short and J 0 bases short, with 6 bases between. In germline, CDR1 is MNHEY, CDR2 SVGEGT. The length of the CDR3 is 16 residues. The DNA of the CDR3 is TGTGCCAGCAGTTACTCGCCGAGCTCCTATAATTCACCCCTCCACTTT. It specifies CASSYSPSSYNSPLHF.

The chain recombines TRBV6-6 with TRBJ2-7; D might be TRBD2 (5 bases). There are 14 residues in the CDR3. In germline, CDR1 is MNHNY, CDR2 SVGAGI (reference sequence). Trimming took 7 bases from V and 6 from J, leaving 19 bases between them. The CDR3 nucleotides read TGTGCCAGCACCCAAGGTTCGGGGTTCGTCGAGCAGTACTTC. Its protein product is CASTQGSGFVEQYF.

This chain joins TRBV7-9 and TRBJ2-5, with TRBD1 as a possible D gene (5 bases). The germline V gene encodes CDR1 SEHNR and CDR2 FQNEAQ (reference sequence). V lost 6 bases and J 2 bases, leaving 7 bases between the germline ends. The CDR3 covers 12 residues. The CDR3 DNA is TGTGCCAGCAGAAGGGGTCAAGAGACCCAGTACTTC. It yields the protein CASRRGQETQYF.

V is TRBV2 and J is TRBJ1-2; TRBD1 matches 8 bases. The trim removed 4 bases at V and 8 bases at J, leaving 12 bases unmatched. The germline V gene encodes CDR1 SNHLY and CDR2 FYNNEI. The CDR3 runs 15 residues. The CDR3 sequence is CASSGRDRTMKGYTF. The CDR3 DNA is TGTGCCAGCAGTGGTCGGGACAGGACGATGAAGGGCTACACCTTC.

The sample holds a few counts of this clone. This CDR3 reads CATSKEKAYNSPLHF. CDR3 nucleotide sequence: TGTGCCACCAGCAAGGAGAAGGCTTATAATTCACCCCTCCACTTT. The J gene is TRBJ1-6, the V gene TRBV15; D remains ambiguous. CDR3 length: 15 residues. From germline, CDR1 is LNHNV and CDR2 YYDKDF (reference sequence). Trimming shortened V by 4 bases and J by 4 bases, and 11 bases separated the two germline ends.

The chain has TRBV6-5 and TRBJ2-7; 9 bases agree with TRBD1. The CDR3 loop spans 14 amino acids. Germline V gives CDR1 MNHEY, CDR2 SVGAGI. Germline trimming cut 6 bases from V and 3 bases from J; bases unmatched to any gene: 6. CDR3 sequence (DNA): TGTGCCAGCAGGTTCGGGACAGGGATCTACGAGCAGTACTTC. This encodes CASRFGTGIYEQYF.

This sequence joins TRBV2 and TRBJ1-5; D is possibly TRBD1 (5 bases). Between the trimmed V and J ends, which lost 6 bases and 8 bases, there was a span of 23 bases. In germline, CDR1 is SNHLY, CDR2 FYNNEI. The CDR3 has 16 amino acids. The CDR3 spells CASRRNAGTAAEPQHF. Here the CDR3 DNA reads TGTGCCAGCAGGAGGAATGCGGGGACGGCCGCGGAGCCCCAGCATTTT.